The rows below give T cell receptor beta chains drawn from one sample of a study of blood T cell repertoires in COVID-19. Sequencing was performed with immunoSEQ multiplex PCR; in TCRdb, only in-frame clones are kept and a portion is missing. In the table there are about 18,000 clones, around 90% of which are singletons. The material sequenced was peripheral blood. All receptors derive from a human donor in a cohort sampled during active COVID-19. Both conserved end residues are part of each CDR3. The order of the fields is J gene, D gene, V gene, clone size, CDR3 length, CDR3 protein, CDR3 DNA. D genes are given only for firm matches. Clone size, where shown, is once, few, many, or a class for clones that have expanded.

>TRBJ2-5|TRBD2|TRBV28|.|18
CASRASIGLAGSYETQYF
TGTGCCAGCAGAGCATCAATAGGACTAGCGGGAAGTTATGAGACCCAGTACTTC
>TRBJ1-1|TRBD1|TRBV28|.|15
CASSLAGGLEEKAFF
TGTGCCAGCAGTTTGGCAGGGGGCTTGGAGGAAAAAGCTTTCTTT
>TRBJ1-1|TRBD1|TRBV19|once|14
CASTPGTGATEAFF
TGTGCCAGTACCCCCGGGACAGGGGCAACTGAAGCTTTCTTT
>TRBJ1-1|.|TRBV12-3/TRBV12-4|.|12
CASSLDSTEAFF
TGTGCCAGCAGTTTGGACAGCACTGAAGCTTTCTTT
>TRBJ2-5|.|TRBV25-1|.|14
CASSESGFKETQYF
TGTGCCAGCAGTGAATCCGGTTTTAAGGAGACCCAGTACTTC
>TRBJ1-2|TRBD1|TRBV6-6|.|16
CASSGDRGRWGYGYTF
TGTGCCAGCAGTGGGGACAGGGGACGGTGGGGCTATGGCTACACCTTC
>TRBJ1-2|TRBD1|TRBV3-1/TRBV3-2|.|13
CASSVGTVPGYTF
TGTGCCAGCAGCGTCGGGACAGTTCCTGGCTACACCTTC
>TRBJ2-2|.|TRBV5-5|once|13
CASSLGRTGELFF
TGTGCCAGCAGCTTGGGTAGAACCGGGGAGCTGTTTTTT
>TRBJ2-7|.|TRBV7-2|.|15
CASSLRGPSSYEQYF
TGTGCCAGCAGCTTGAGAGGGCCGAGCTCCTACGAGCAGTACTTC
>TRBJ2-1|TRBD2|TRBV19|once|14
CASRDLAGLNEQFF
TGTGCCAGTAGAGACCTAGCGGGGCTCAATGAGCAGTTCTTC
>TRBJ1-4|.|TRBV9|once|14
CASSVGTVPEKLFF
TGTGCCAGCAGCGTAGGGACAGTCCCTGAAAAACTGTTTTTT
>TRBJ2-1|TRBD1|TRBV18|.|16
CASSRQGQGRDNEQFF
TGTGCCAGCTCACGACAGGGTCAGGGTAGGGACAATGAGCAGTTCTTC
>TRBJ2-1|TRBD2|TRBV28|.|15
CASRRTSGRSYEQFF
TGTGCCAGCAGGCGGACTAGCGGGAGGTCCTATGAGCAGTTCTTC
>TRBJ2-1|.|TRBV7-9|once|14
CASETEFSYNEQFF
TGTGCCAGCGAGACAGAGTTCTCCTACAATGAGCAGTTCTTC
>TRBJ1-2|.|TRBV19|.|16
CASTPLRGGGDYGYTF
TGTGCCAGTACCCCCCTGAGGGGCGGGGGGGATTATGGCTACACCTTC
>TRBJ1-1|TRBD1|TRBV28|.|14
CASSLDRGRTEAFF
TGTGCCAGCAGTTTAGACAGGGGGCGGACTGAAGCTTTCTTT
>TRBJ2-7|.|TRBV28|.|14
CASSLALVRYEQYF
TGTGCCAGCAGTTTAGCACTGGTTCGCTACGAGCAGTACTTC
>TRBJ1-1|TRBD1|TRBV29-1|.|13
CSASTGGGTEAFF
TGCAGCGCATCGACAGGGGGCGGCACTGAAGCTTTCTTT
>TRBJ1-6|.|TRBV7-8|once|15
CASSLIEGGRSPLHF
TGTGCCAGCAGCTTAATTGAGGGAGGGCGTTCACCCCTCCACTTT
>TRBJ1-2|.|TRBV7-2|.|14
CASSLGLFGGGYTF
TGTGCCAGCAGCCTAGGGCTTTTCGGGGGTGGCTACACCTTC
>TRBJ2-1|TRBD2|TRBV19|.|14
CASSAGGHSNEQFF
TGTGCCAGTTCAGCGGGGGGGCATTCCAATGAGCAGTTCTTC
>TRBJ2-7|.|TRBV28|.|16
CASSLFAGNRAYEQYF
TGTGCCAGCAGTTTATTCGCCGGTAACAGAGCCTACGAGCAGTACTTC
>TRBJ2-3|.|TRBV19|.|15
CASTGLQGGEDTQYF
TGTGCCAGTACCGGTCTCCAGGGCGGGGAAGATACGCAGTATTTT
>TRBJ2-1|.|TRBV11-3|.|13
CASSQLTGNEQFF
TGTGCCAGCAGCCAATTAACTGGCAATGAGCAGTTCTTC
>TRBJ2-2|TRBD2|TRBV4-1|few|17
CASSPWAGGIGTGELFF
TGCGCCAGCAGCCCGTGGGCGGGGGGGATAGGCACCGGGGAGCTGTTTTTT
>TRBJ2-7|TRBD1|TRBV27|.|18
CASTTSPPRDRSSYEQYF
TGTGCCAGCACCACCAGTCCACCCCGGGACAGGAGTTCCTACGAGCAGTACTTC
>TRBJ2-3|.|TRBV6-2/TRBV6-3|.|12
CASSYRGDTQYF
TGTGCCAGCAGTTACCGGGGAGATACGCAGTATTTT
>TRBJ2-3|.|TRBV7-8|.|16
CASRAGGGLSSDTQYF
TGTGCCAGCAGGGCCGGAGGAGGGCTATCCTCAGATACGCAGTATTTT
>TRBJ2-7|.|TRBV30|.|14
CAWSDGTEMREQYF
TGTGCCTGGAGTGACGGGACTGAAATGAGGGAGCAGTACTTC
>TRBJ2-1|TRBD2|TRBV6-5|.|15
CASALGGQTYNEQFF
TGTGCCAGCGCCTTGGGAGGGCAGACCTACAATGAGCAGTTCTTC
>TRBJ1-1|.|TRBV7-8|.|15
CASSAGGAVGTEAFF
TGTGCCAGCAGCGCCGGAGGGGCGGTTGGGACTGAAGCTTTCTTT
>TRBJ2-1|.|TRBV25-1|.|13
CASSQTLGNEQFF
TGTGCCAGCTCACAGACCCTCGGCAATGAGCAGTTCTTC
>TRBJ1-2|.|TRBV2|.|14
CASSEDRQWYGYTF
TGTGCCAGCAGTGAAGACCGACAGTGGTATGGCTACACCTTC
>TRBJ2-3|.|TRBV28|.|14
CASMRAGSTDTQYF
TGTGCCAGCATGAGGGCAGGAAGCACAGATACGCAGTATTTT
>TRBJ2-2|.|TRBV19|once|14
CASLQGPNTGELFF
TGTGCCAGCCTACAGGGCCCGAACACCGGGGAGCTGTTTTTT
>TRBJ2-1|TRBD2|TRBV19|.|19
CASRGLAGVDRSSYNEQFF
TGTGCCAGTAGAGGACTAGCGGGAGTAGACAGGAGCTCCTACAATGAGCAGTTCTTC
>TRBJ2-3|.|TRBV7-3|.|14
CASSGGPSTDTQYF
TGTGCCAGCAGCGGAGGGCCTAGCACAGATACGCAGTATTTT
>TRBJ2-1|TRBD2|TRBV28|.|16
CASSSTSGRRNNEQFF
TGTGCCAGCAGTTCTACTAGCGGGAGGCGTAACAATGAGCAGTTCTTC
>TRBJ2-7|TRBD2|TRBV6-2/TRBV6-3|once|17
CASSYGVCPREAYEQYF
TGTGCCAGCAGTTACGGGGTTTGTCCGCGGGAGGCCTACGAGCAGTACTTC
>TRBJ2-7|.|TRBV5-1|.|11
CASSWAGEQYF
TGCGCCAGCAGCTGGGCCGGCGAGCAGTACTTC
>TRBJ1-5|.|TRBV18|.|13
CASSVELYQPQHF
TGTGCCAGCTCAGTCGAGTTATATCAGCCCCAGCATTTT
>TRBJ2-5|TRBD2|TRBV7-2|.|17
CASSSDLAGGAQETQYF
TGTGCCAGCAGCTCGGATCTAGCGGGGGGAGCCCAAGAGACCCAGTACTTC
>TRBJ1-2|TRBD1|TRBV3-1/TRBV3-2|.|17
CASSQDEEEWHRGRSTF
TGTGCCAGCAGCCAAGATGAGGAGGAGTGGCACAGGGGGCGTAGCACCTTC
>TRBJ1-5|.|TRBV30|.|12
CASQGLGQPQHF
TGTGCCTCACAGGGCTTGGGCCAGCCCCAGCATTTT
>TRBJ2-7|TRBD2|TRBV14|.|18
CASSHPPSSGGRTWEQYF
TGTGCCAGCAGCCACCCCCCCTCTAGCGGGGGGCGGACGTGGGAGCAGTACTTC